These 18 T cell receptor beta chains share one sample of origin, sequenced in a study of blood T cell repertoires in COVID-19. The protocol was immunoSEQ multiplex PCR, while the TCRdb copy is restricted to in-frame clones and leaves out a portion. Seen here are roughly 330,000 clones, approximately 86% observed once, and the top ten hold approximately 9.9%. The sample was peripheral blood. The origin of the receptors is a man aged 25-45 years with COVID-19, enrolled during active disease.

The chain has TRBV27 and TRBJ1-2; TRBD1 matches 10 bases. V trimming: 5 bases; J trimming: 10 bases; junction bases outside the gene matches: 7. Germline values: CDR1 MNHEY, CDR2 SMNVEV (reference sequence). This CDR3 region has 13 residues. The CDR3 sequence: CASSLRDRGDYTF. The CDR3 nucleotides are TGTGCCAGCAGTCTCCGGGACAGGGGTGACTACACCTTC.

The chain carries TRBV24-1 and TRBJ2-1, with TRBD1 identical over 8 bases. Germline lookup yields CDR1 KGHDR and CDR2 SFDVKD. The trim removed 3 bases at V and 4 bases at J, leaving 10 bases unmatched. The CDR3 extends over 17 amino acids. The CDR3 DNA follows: TGTGCCACCAGTGATGGCCCCGGACAGGGTTCTTACAATGAGCAGTTCTTC. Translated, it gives CATSDGPGQGSYNEQFF.

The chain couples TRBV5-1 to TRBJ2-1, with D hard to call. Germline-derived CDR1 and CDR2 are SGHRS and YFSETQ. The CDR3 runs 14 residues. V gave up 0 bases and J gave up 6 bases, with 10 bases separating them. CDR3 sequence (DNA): TGCGCCAGCAGCTTGGTACACAGTATCAATGAGCAGTTCTTC. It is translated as CASSLVHSINEQFF.

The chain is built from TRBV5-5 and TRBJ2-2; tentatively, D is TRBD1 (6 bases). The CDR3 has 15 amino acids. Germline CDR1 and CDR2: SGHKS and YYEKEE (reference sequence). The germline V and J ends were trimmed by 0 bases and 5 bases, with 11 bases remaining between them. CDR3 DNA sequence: TGTGCCAGCAGCTTGGACAGGGCGAGGACCGGGGAGCTGTTTTTT. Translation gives CASSLDRARTGELFF. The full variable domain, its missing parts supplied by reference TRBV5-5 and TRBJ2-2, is DAGVTQSPTHLIKTRGQQVTLRCSPISGHKSVSWYQQVLGQGPQFIFQYYEKEERGRGNFPDRFSARQFPNYSSELNVNALLLGDSALYLCASSLDRARTGELFFGEGSRLTVL.

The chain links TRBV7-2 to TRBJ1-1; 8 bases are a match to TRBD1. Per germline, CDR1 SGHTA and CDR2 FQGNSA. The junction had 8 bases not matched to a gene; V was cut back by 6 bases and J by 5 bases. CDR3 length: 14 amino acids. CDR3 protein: CASRSTGGGTEAFF. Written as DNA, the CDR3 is TGTGCCAGCAGATCAACAGGGGGAGGTACTGAAGCTTTCTTT.

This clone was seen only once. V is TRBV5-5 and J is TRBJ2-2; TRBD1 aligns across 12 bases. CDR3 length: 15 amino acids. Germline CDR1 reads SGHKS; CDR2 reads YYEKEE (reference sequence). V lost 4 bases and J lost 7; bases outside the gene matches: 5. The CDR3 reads CASSPGQGAVGELFF. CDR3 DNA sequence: TGTGCCAGCAGCCCGGGACAGGGGGCGGTCGGGGAGCTGTTTTTT.

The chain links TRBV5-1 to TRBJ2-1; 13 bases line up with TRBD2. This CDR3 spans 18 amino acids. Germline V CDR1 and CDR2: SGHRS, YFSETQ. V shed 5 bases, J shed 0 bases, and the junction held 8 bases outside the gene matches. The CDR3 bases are TGCGCCAGCAGATCGGGGACTAGCGGGACCGACTCCTACAATGAGCAGTTCTTC. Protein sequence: CASRSGTSGTDSYNEQFF. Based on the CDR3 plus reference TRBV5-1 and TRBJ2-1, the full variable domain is KAGVTQTPRYLIKTRGQQVTLSCSPISGHRSVSWYQQTPGQGLQFLFEYFSETQRNKGNFPGRFSGRQFSNSRSEMNVSTLELGDSALYLCASRSGTSGTDSYNEQFFGPGTRLTVL.

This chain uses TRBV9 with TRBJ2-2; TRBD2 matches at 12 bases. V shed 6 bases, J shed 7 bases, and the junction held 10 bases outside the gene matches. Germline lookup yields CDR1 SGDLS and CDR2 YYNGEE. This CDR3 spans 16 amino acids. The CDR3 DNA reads TGTGCCAGCAACCCAGGACTAGCGGGACGGATCGGGGAGCTGTTTTTT. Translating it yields CASNPGLAGRIGELFF.

CDR3 coding DNA: TGTGCCAGCAGTCGGAGTAACAATGAGCAGTTCTTC. Translated: CASSRSNNEQFF. V usage is TRBV27 and J usage is TRBJ2-1, with D unresolved. Trimming shortened V by 5 bases and J by 5 bases, and 7 bases separated the two germline ends. CDR3 length equals 12 residues. The germline V gene has CDR1 MNHEY and CDR2 SMNVEV (reference sequence).

Here the CDR3 DNA reads TGTGCCAGCAGCTCTGCAACGGGGTCATTGGAGACCCAGTACTTC. Translating it yields CASSSATGSLETQYF. This chain uses TRBV13 with TRBJ2-5, with a possible D match to TRBD2 (5 bases). Trimming cost V 4 bases and J 5 bases, with 17 bases left between them. CDR1 and CDR2 (germline): PRHDT, FYEKMQ (reference sequence). This CDR3 has 15 residues.

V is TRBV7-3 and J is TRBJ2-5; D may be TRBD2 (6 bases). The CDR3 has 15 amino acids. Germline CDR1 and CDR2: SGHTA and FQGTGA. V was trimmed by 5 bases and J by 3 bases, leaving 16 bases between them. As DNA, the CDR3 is TGTGCCAGCAGCCCTAGAGGTAGCGGAGAAGAGACCCAGTACTTC. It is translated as CASSPRGSGEETQYF.

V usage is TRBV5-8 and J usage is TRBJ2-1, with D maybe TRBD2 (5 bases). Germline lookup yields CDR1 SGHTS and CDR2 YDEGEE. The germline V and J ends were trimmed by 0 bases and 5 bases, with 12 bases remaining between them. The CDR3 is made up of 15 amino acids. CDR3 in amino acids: CASSLAGMPHNEQFF. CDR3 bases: TGTGCCAGCAGCTTGGCCGGGATGCCCCACAATGAGCAGTTCTTC. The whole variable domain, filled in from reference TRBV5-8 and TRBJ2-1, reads EAGVTQSPTHLIKTRGQQATLRCSPISGHTSVYWYQQALGLGLQFLLWYDEGEERNRGNFPPRFSGRQFPNYSSELNVNALELEDSALYLCASSLAGMPHNEQFFGPGTRLTVL.

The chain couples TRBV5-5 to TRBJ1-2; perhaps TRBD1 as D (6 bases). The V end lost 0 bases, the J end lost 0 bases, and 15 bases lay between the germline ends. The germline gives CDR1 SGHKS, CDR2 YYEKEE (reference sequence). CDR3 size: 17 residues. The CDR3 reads CASSLDQYREANYGYTF. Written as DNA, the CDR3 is TGTGCCAGCAGCTTGGACCAGTACAGGGAAGCTAACTATGGCTACACCTTC.

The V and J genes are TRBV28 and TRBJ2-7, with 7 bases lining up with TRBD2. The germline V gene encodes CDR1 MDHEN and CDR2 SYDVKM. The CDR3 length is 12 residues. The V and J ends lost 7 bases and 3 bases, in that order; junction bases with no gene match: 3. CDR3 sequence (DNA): TGTGCCAGCAATGGCGGGGGCTACGAGCAGTACTTC. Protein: CASNGGGYEQYF.

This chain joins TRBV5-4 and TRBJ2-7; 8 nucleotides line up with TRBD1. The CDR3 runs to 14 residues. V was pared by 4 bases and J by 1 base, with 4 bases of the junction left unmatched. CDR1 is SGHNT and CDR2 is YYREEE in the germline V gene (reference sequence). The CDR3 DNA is TGTGCCAGCAGCGCACAGGGGGGATCCTACGAGCAGTACTTC. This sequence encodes CASSAQGGSYEQYF.

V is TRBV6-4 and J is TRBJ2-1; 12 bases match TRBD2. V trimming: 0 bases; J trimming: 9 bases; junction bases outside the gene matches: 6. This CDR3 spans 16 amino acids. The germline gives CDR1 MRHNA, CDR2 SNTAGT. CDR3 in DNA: TGTGCCAGCAGTGACTCGCTAGCGGGAGGGCCTATTGAGCAGTTCTTC. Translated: CASSDSLAGGPIEQFF.

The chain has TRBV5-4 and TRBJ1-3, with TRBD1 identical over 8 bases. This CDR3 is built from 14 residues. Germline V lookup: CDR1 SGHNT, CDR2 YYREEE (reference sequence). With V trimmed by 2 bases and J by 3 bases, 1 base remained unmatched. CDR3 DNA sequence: TGTGCCAGCAGCTTAACAGGGGGTGGAAACACCATATATTTT. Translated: CASSLTGGGNTIYF.

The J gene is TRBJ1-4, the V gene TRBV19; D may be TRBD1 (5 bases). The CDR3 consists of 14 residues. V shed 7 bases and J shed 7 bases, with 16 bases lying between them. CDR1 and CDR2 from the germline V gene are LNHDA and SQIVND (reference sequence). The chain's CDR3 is CASTSGLFGEKLFF. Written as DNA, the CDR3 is TGTGCCAGTACCTCGGGACTGTTTGGTGAAAAACTGTTTTTT.